The TCR beta chain under discussion was sequenced for a study of blood T cell repertoires in COVID-19. Study in general: T cells, B-cell-depleted T cells, or PBMCs provided the cDNA or gDNA that served as material.

The study assigned cohorts using participant-reported clinical history. In the study's own analysis: Reference gene primer amplification yielded estimated nucleated cell counts. The assay was immunoSEQ multiplex PCR, and TCRdb's table has in-frame clones only and misses some. V and J calls and clone size come straight from that table; D and trimming were deduced from the DNA. This table holds some 140,000 clones, 80% to 90% found once. The sample comprised PBMCs or T cells enriched from blood (not recorded which). The TCR originated in a middle-aged man with acute COVID-19.

The CDR3 spells CASSKEQGANYGYTF. CDR3 bases: TGTGCCAGCAGTAAGGAGCAGGGCGCTAACTATGGCTACACCTTC. The chain uses TRBV6-5 and TRBJ1-2; D is perhaps TRBD1 (5 bases). This CDR3 comprises 15 residues. Between the trimmed V and J ends, which lost 5 bases and 0 bases, there was a span of 13 bases. Germline assignment: CDR1 MNHEY and CDR2 SVGAGI.